The 7 T cell receptor beta chains reported below all come from one sample, sequenced in a study of STAT5B mutations in CD4+ large granular lymphocyte leukemia. TCRdb keeps only in-frame clones here, not all; method: immunoSEQ multiplex PCR. Among approximately 32,000 clones, less than 75% were seen once, and the ten largest hold roughly 2%. Sequences were obtained from CD4+ T cells from blood buffy coats. These receptors were collected from a human donor in good health.

The V gene is TRBV19, the J gene TRBJ1-2; the match to TRBD1 covers 9 bases. Germline V gene data show CDR1 as LNHDA and CDR2 as SQIVND (reference sequence). With V trimmed by 5 bases and J by 8 bases, 6 bases remained unmatched. The CDR3 runs 13 residues. CDR3 sequence (DNA): TGTGCCAGTAGTGAGAACAGGGGGCGAGGCTACACCTTC. Its protein product is CASSENRGRGYTF.

This clone was found a few times. V and J are TRBV6-1 and TRBJ1-6, with D possibly matching TRBD1 (5 bases). CDR1 is MNHNS and CDR2 is SASEGT in the germline V gene. The CDR3 covers 15 residues. Trimming took 8 bases from V and 9 from J, leaving 20 bases between them. The CDR3 loop reads CASGLREGTGSPLHF. DNA for the CDR3: TGTGCCAGCGGCCTTCGAGAGGGGACTGGTTCACCCCTCCACTTT.

The V call is TRBV14, the J call TRBJ2-1, with D perhaps matching TRBD2 (5 bases). Germline assignment: CDR1 SGHDN and CDR2 FVKESK. CDR3 length: 14 amino acids. Trimming shortened V by 0 bases and J by 9 bases, and 12 bases separated the two germline ends. CDR3 region: CASSQEFLAGEQFF. Written as DNA, the CDR3 is TGTGCCAGCAGCCAAGAATTCCTAGCTGGTGAGCAGTTCTTC.

The chain employs TRBV5-1 and TRBJ2-2; no reliable D call. The germline V and J ends were trimmed by 7 bases and 2 bases, with 12 bases remaining between them. Germline CDR1 SGHRS, CDR2 YFSETQ. CDR3 length: 14 residues. CDR3 in amino acids: CASCQSINTGELFF. The CDR3 nucleotides are TGCGCCAGCTGCCAGAGTATTAACACCGGGGAGCTGTTTTTT.

This chain joins TRBV9 and TRBJ2-4; a weak D match, TRBD1 (7 bases). Germline CDR1 is SGDLS and CDR2 is YYNGEE. The CDR3 runs 17 residues. The V end was cut by 1 base, the J end by 0 bases, with 14 bases between. The CDR3 nucleotides are TGTGCCAGCAGCGTACTCTCAGGGGGACTAGCCAAAAACATTCAGTACTTC. Protein sequence: CASSVLSGGLAKNIQYF.

The chain is built from TRBV5-1 and TRBJ1-4; a possible D gene is TRBD1 (5 bases). This CDR3 contains 15 residues. Germline V CDR1 and CDR2: SGHRS, YFSETQ. V shed 0 bases and J shed 10 bases, with 16 bases lying between them. CDR3 protein: CASSLDKGNEGKLFF. In DNA, the CDR3 is TGCGCCAGCAGCTTGGATAAGGGGAACGAGGGAAAACTGTTTTTT.

This clone was observed once. The gene calls are TRBV30 and TRBJ2-2; D possibly corresponds to TRBD1 (5 bases). This CDR3 is built from 14 residues. CDR1 and CDR2 from the germline V gene are GTSNPN and SVGIG (reference sequence). The germline V and J ends were trimmed by 5 bases and 5 bases, with 15 bases remaining between them. The chain's CDR3 is CAWANRIPTGELFF. In DNA form, the CDR3 reads TGTGCCTGGGCCAACAGGATACCGACCGGGGAGCTGTTTTTT.